This entry lists 27 T cell receptor beta chains sequenced from one sample in a study of CD8 T cells in Susac syndrome (dated by TCRdb to 2018 to 2020). Library method: the immunoSEQ multiplex PCR assay. RNA was extracted with the RNeasy kit and roughly 0.5 to 1 ug was reverse transcribed using random hexamers. TCRdb handled the public reads itself, with Q25 trimming in fastp and clone calling in MiXCR, and kept productive beta chains. Each record represents a unique CDR3 protein, reported with the most common genes and DNA among its rows. The sample table lists around 300,000 distinct CDR3 sequences, roughly 90% of them with a count of one. Approximately 0.2% of the sample lies in the top ten. Sequences were obtained from CD8+ T cells from PBMCs. Every receptor here comes from a human donor with multiple sclerosis.

This clonotype has just a few counts. V usage is TRBV7-8 and J usage is TRBJ2-7; D not certain. Deletions cut 5 bases from V and 2 bases from J, with 4 bases between. The CDR3 is 11 amino acids. Germline values: CDR1 SGHVS, CDR2 FQNEAQ. The CDR3 sequence: CASSGTYEQYF. For the CDR3, the DNA is TGTGCCAGCAGCGGTACCTACGAGCAGTACTTC.

This clonotype was detected once. The chain carries TRBV25-1 and TRBJ2-2, with D uncertain. Germline V lookup: CDR1 MGHDK, CDR2 SYGVNS. There are 13 residues in the CDR3. V gave up 6 bases and J gave up 7 bases, with 12 bases separating them. In DNA form, the CDR3 reads TGTGCCAGCAGCGGTTCGGAAGTCGGGGAGCTGTTTTTT. This translates into CASSGSEVGELFF.

The chain recombines TRBV4-3 with TRBJ2-7; 8 bases fit TRBD2. The length of the CDR3 is 17 residues. V was pared by 1 base and J by 3 bases, with 11 bases of the junction left unmatched. CDR1 LGHNA and CDR2 YSLEER come from the germline V gene. DNA for the CDR3: TGCGCCAGCAGCCAAGTACGGGGGGGGCCTTTGGGCTACGAGCAGTACTTC. Translating gives CASSQVRGGPLGYEQYF.

This chain uses TRBV19 with TRBJ2-1; 10 nucleotides align to TRBD2. CDR3 size: 22 residues. Per the germline V gene, CDR1 is LNHDA and CDR2 is SQIVND (reference sequence). V shed 6 bases, J shed 9 bases, and the junction held 32 bases outside the gene matches. The CDR3 DNA reads TGTGCCAGTAGGAGTATTCCCCTCTATAAGCCCTCAAGCGGGAGGGAGGCAAGTGAGCAGTTCTTC. Translated: CASRSIPLYKPSSGREASEQFF.

The DNA of the CDR3 is TGTGCCAGCAGTTCGGAACAAGTTAATGAAAAACTGTTTTTT. This encodes CASSSEQVNEKLFF. The gene calls are TRBV6-5 and TRBJ1-4; no reliable D call. With 4 bases removed from V and 4 bases from J, the gap between germline ends came to 10 bases. The germline gives CDR1 MNHEY, CDR2 SVGAGI. The CDR3 is made up of 14 amino acids.

The rearrangement joins TRBV7-9 to TRBJ2-1; weak D call: TRBD2 (6 bases). Per the germline V gene, CDR1 is SEHNR and CDR2 is FQNEAQ (reference sequence). V lost 6 bases to trimming and J lost 4 bases, with 19 bases between them. There are 16 residues in the CDR3. The CDR3 DNA reads TGTGCCAGCAGTACTTCCCTGGGAGGTCTTTACAATGAGCAGTTCTTC. Translation: CASSTSLGGLYNEQFF. Full variable domain (remainder filled in from reference TRBV7-9 and TRBJ2-1): DTGVSQNPRHKITKRGQNVTFRCDPISEHNRLYWYRQTLGQGPEFLTYFQNEAQLEKSRLLSDRFSAERPKGSFSTLEIQRTEQGDSAMYLCASSTSLGGLYNEQFFGPGTRLTVL.

The chain has TRBV12-3 or TRBV12-4 and TRBJ2-3; TRBD2 might be the D (6 bases). V was clipped by 7 bases and J by 5 bases, with 7 bases between them. The CDR3 extends over 11 amino acids. DNA of the CDR3: TGTGCCAGCATGCGGGGAGATACGCAGTATTTT. Translated: CASMRGDTQYF.

The rearrangement joins TRBV30 to TRBJ2-7; 7 nucleotides line up with TRBD1. CDR1 is GTSNPN, CDR2 SVGIG, per germline (reference sequence). The CDR3 consists of 12 residues. The ends lost 5 bases at V and 6 bases at J; junction bases unmatched: 7. CDR3: CAWGKQGIEQYF. CDR3 bases: TGTGCCTGGGGTAAACAGGGGATCGAGCAGTACTTC. Variable domain in full (rest from reference TRBV30 and TRBJ2-7): SQTIHQWPATLVQPVGSPLSLECTVEGTSNPNLYWYRQAAGRGLQLLFYSVGIGQISSEVPQNLSASRPQDRQFILSSKKLLLSDSGFYLCAWGKQGIEQYFGPGTRLTVT.

The chain carries TRBV4-3 and TRBJ2-7; 10 bases are shared with TRBD1. The CDR3 length is 16 residues. Germline V lookup: CDR1 LGHNA, CDR2 YSLEER. Losses at the gene ends were 2 bases for V and 3 bases for J; bases not matched to a gene: 7. The CDR3 is CASSQSWTGGLYEQYF. CDR3 nucleotides: TGCGCCAGCAGCCAATCTTGGACAGGGGGACTCTACGAGCAGTACTTC.

The chain carries TRBV28 and TRBJ2-1; a weak D match, TRBD1 (5 bases). V lost 5 bases, J lost 2 bases, and 22 bases lay in between. The CDR3 has 18 residues. Germline V CDR1 and CDR2: MDHEN, SYDVKM. In nucleotides, the CDR3 is TGTGCCAGCAGTCACCCCCATGAGTCAGGGCAAACCTACAATGAGCAGTTCTTC. Its translation: CASSHPHESGQTYNEQFF.

The chain links TRBV13 to TRBJ1-1; 10 nucleotides agree with TRBD1. The CDR3 is 17 residues long. Germline values: CDR1 PRHDT, CDR2 FYEKMQ (reference sequence). Losses at the gene ends were 4 bases for V and 0 bases for J; bases not matched to a gene: 8. The CDR3: CASSSGGQGLMNTEAFF. CDR3 coding DNA: TGTGCCAGCAGCTCAGGGGGACAGGGGCTAATGAACACTGAAGCTTTCTTT.

V and J are TRBV28 and TRBJ2-1; no firm D call. The germline V gene has CDR1 MDHEN and CDR2 SYDVKM. This CDR3 has 13 residues. V gave up 5 bases and J gave up 9 bases, with 14 bases separating them. The CDR3 sequence is CASSPGMVAEQFF. As DNA, the CDR3 is TGTGCCAGCAGTCCCGGTATGGTTGCTGAGCAGTTCTTC.

This chain links TRBV3-1 with TRBJ2-7, with D possibly TRBD1 on 6 matching bases. Germline loops: CDR1 LGHDT, CDR2 YNNKEL (reference sequence). Trimming took off 4 bases at V and 3 bases at J, with 10 bases between the two ends. The CDR3 has 13 amino acids. The DNA of the CDR3 is TGTGCCAGCAGCCCCGCGGACAGCTACGAGCAGTACTTC. This encodes CASSPADSYEQYF.

The chain uses TRBV6-2 or TRBV6-3 and TRBJ1-2; D is unclear. The CDR3 runs 13 residues. The V end was cut by 0 bases, the J end by 4 bases, with 6 bases between. CDR1 MNHEY and CDR2 SVGEGT come from the germline V gene. For the CDR3, the DNA is TGTGCCAGCAGTTACTCAGGATTCTATGGCTACACCTTC. This translates into CASSYSGFYGYTF.

This chain joins TRBV7-9 and TRBJ2-7; possible D gene TRBD1, 5 bases. The CDR3 has 11 residues. Germline values: CDR1 SEHNR, CDR2 FQNEAQ (reference sequence). The V gene lost 6 bases and the J gene lost 5 bases, with 8 bases spanning the gap. The CDR3 loop reads CASSQGHEQYF. The CDR3 region has the DNA TGTGCCAGCAGTCAGGGTCACGAGCAGTACTTC.

The table lists this clonotype with a count of one. The chain has TRBV7-9 and TRBJ2-7; TRBD2 matches 16 bases. The J segment lost 0 bases and the V segment lost 5 bases, leaving 10 bases of the junction unmatched. CDR3 length: 19 amino acids. Germline V gene lookup returns CDR1 SEHNR and CDR2 FQNEAQ (reference sequence). This CDR3 is CASSPGTSGRGWDSYEQYF. The CDR3 region has the DNA TGTGCCAGCAGCCCGGGGACTAGCGGGAGGGGATGGGACTCCTACGAGCAGTACTTC.

In DNA form, the CDR3 reads TGTGCCAGCAGCGTAGGACCTCCCGCGACAGATACGCAGTATTTT. Its protein product is CASSVGPPATDTQYF. V gene TRBV9 combines with J gene TRBJ2-3; D unclear. Germline V CDR1 and CDR2: SGDLS, YYNGEE. The CDR3 consists of 15 residues. Between the trimmed V and J ends, which lost 0 bases and 3 bases, there was a span of 11 bases.

The genes are TRBV4-1 and TRBJ2-4, with TRBD2 as a possible D gene (6 bases). Trimming left V 1 base short and J 0 bases short, with 16 bases between. There are 18 residues in the CDR3. The germline V gene has CDR1 MGHRA and CDR2 YSYEKL. The CDR3 spells CASSQVIGGSVAKNIQYF. For the CDR3, the DNA is TGCGCCAGCAGCCAAGTAATAGGAGGGAGCGTAGCCAAAAACATTCAGTACTTC.

The V call is TRBV27, the J call TRBJ2-7; a possible D gene is TRBD2 (6 bases). The CDR3 loop spans 16 amino acids. Germline CDR1 and CDR2: MNHEY and SMNVEV (reference sequence). The ends were cut back, 0 bases at V and 3 bases at J, with 15 bases in the middle. CDR3 residues: CASSLSGRVDYYEQYF. CDR3 nucleotides: TGTGCCAGCAGTTTATCCGGCAGGGTGGACTACTACGAGCAGTACTTC.

The V call is TRBV7-2, the J call TRBJ2-7; D unresolved. V was trimmed by 1 base and J by 3 bases, leaving 7 bases between them. The CDR3 consists of 13 residues. The germline gives CDR1 SGHTA, CDR2 FQGNSA. Here the CDR3 reads CASSLDPYYEQYF. CDR3 in DNA: TGTGCCAGCAGCTTAGACCCTTACTACGAGCAGTACTTC.

The chain combines TRBV5-5 with TRBJ1-1; D possibly corresponds to TRBD1 (6 bases). Per the germline V gene, CDR1 is SGHKS and CDR2 is YYEKEE (reference sequence). The CDR3 consists of 14 residues. The V end was cut by 5 bases, the J end by 7 bases, with 18 bases between. Here the CDR3 reads CASSGSSGAGEAFF. The CDR3, as DNA: TGTGCCAGCAGTGGTTCATCAGGGGCCGGTGAAGCTTTCTTT.

The gene calls are TRBV11-2 and TRBJ2-3; D gene unclear. The CDR3 is made up of 15 amino acids. The V gene's germline CDR1 is SGHAT and CDR2 FQNNGV. Between the trimmed V and J ends, which lost 5 bases and 6 bases, there was a span of 18 bases. In nucleotides, the CDR3 is TGTGCCAGCAGCCCTATCCCCCAGCAGATGGATACGCAGTATTTT. Protein sequence: CASSPIPQQMDTQYF.

Only one count was recorded for this clonotype. The chain employs TRBV9 and TRBJ2-5; 7 bases align to TRBD1. Germline V gene lookup returns CDR1 SGDLS and CDR2 YYNGEE. Trimming at V came to 3 bases and at J to 5 bases, leaving 7 bases not matched to a gene. CDR3 length: 14 amino acids. CDR3 sequence (DNA): TGTGCCAGCAGCGGGACAGGCCATATGGAGACCCAGTACTTC. Its protein product is CASSGTGHMETQYF.

This clonotype was recorded only once. The chain recombines TRBV15 with TRBJ1-1; TRBD1 matches at 10 bases. The CDR3 consists of 14 residues. The germline V gene encodes CDR1 LNHNV and CDR2 YYDKDF (reference sequence). V lost 5 bases and J lost 0; bases outside the gene matches: 0. This CDR3 reads CATSGTGVNTEAFF. CDR3 bases: TGTGCCACCAGCGGGACAGGGGTGAACACTGAAGCTTTCTTT.

The chain carries TRBV24-1 and TRBJ1-2, with a tentative D call TRBD1 (6 bases). This CDR3 contains 14 residues. The germline gives CDR1 KGHDR, CDR2 SFDVKD. V was trimmed by 4 bases and J by 4 bases, leaving 12 bases between them. The DNA for the CDR3 is TGTGCCACCAGTGACTCGACAGGATTCTATGGCTACACCTTC. Its protein is CATSDSTGFYGYTF.

The chain recombines TRBV30 with TRBJ1-2; possible D gene TRBD1, 6 bases. CDR1 GTSNPN and CDR2 SVGIG come from the germline V gene (reference sequence). Deletions cut 3 bases from V and 5 bases from J, with 7 bases between. This CDR3 spans 11 amino acids. The CDR3 is CAWRDSYGYTF. DNA for the CDR3: TGTGCCTGGAGGGACAGTTATGGCTACACCTTC.

This clonotype came up once. This sequence joins TRBV24-1 and TRBJ2-1, with D perhaps matching TRBD1 (5 bases). The CDR3 totals 13 residues. V lost 5 bases, J lost 4 bases, and 8 bases lay in between. The germline gives CDR1 KGHDR, CDR2 SFDVKD. CDR3 region: CATSVTGYNEQFF. The CDR3 DNA follows: TGTGCCACCAGTGTCACAGGTTACAATGAGCAGTTCTTC.